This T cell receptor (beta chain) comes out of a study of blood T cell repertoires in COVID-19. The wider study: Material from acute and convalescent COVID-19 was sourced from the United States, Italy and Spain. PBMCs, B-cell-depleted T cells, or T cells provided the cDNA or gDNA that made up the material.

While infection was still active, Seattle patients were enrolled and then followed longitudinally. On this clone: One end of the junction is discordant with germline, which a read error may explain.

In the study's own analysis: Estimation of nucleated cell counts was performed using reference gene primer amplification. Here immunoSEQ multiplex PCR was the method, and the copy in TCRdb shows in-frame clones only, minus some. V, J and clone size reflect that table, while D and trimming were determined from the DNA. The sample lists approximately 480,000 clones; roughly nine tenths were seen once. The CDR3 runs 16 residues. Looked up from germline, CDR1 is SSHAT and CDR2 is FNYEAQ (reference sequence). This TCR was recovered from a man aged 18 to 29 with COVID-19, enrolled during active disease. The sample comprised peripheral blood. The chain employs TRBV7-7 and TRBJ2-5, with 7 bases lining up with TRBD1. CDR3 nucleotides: TGTGCTAGCAGCTCCAGACAGGGACCCGCGCAAGAGACCCAGTACTTC. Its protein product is CASSSRQGPAQETQYF.